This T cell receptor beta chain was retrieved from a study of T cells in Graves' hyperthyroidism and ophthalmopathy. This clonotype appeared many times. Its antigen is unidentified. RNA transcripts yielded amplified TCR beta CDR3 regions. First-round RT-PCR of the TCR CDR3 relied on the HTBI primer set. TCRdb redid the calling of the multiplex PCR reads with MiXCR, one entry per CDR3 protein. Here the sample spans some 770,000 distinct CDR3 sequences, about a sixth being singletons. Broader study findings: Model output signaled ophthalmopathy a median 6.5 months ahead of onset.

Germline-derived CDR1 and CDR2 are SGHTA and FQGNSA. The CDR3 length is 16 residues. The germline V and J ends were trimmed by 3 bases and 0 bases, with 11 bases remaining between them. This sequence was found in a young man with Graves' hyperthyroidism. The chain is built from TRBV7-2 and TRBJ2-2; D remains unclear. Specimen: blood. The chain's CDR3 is CASSFGTTTNTGELFF. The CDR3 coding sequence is TGTGCCAGCAGCTTCGGAACCACAACGAACACCGGGGAGCTGTTTTTT.